This TCR beta chain was sequenced during a study of CD8 T cells in Susac syndrome (dated by TCRdb to the late 2010s). About the investigation overall: The study used repertoire sequencing to test whether antigen drove CD8+ T cell activation and differentiation in Susac syndrome.

High-throughput TCR beta sequencing profiled peripheral blood CD8+ and CD4+ T cells from healthy donors, Susac syndrome patients and multiple sclerosis patients. Healthy donors were age- and sex-matched controls. CD8+ TEMRA cells were enriched by FACS, while bulk CD8+ and CD4+ T cells were purified by magnetic negative isolation. Blood was drawn into EDTA tubes, processed within 24 hours, and PBMCs were isolated by density gradient centrifugation. PBMCs intended for TCR sequencing were frozen in liquid nitrogen and were later thawed in a 37 degrees C water bath. A purity of at least 90% was achieved for sorted or isolated CD4+, CD8+ and CD8+ TEMRA cells. Note on this clonotype: This clone's antigen is unknown. Base qualities are not recorded, but no much larger clone differs from it by a single base.

Reading the germline V gene (reference sequence) gives CDR1 MNHNY and CDR2 SVGAGI. Trimming leaves V shorter by 0 bases and J shorter by 4 bases, with the junction holding 6 bases beyond the gene matches. The CDR3 sequence holds 16 residues, the cysteine and phenylalanine included. Only the CDR3 region is kept as DNA, spanning 48 bases read in frame from base 1. Paper-wide results and their limitations: The number of individuals in the TCR sequencing and HLA analysis was recognized as being relatively small.

RNA was extracted using the RNeasy kit, and roughly 0.5 to 1 ug of the RNA was reverse transcribed with random hexamers. The immunoSEQ multiplex PCR assay, covering 54 Vbeta and 13 Jbeta segments, was used to amplify TCR beta CDR3 regions. PCR amplification bias was corrected by using a synthetic template baseline for primer optimization and computational correction. The original pipeline was this. Reads were assigned to V, D and J genes according to IMGT and analyzed in immunoSEQ Analyzer, with only productive sequences retained. To calculate clonality, Shannon entropy was normalized by log2 of the number of productive unique sequences and then subtracted from one. For each patient and control, public and private clones were evaluated among the 100 most prevalent clones. Clones were defined as Susac-specific if absent from the healthy and MS cohorts, from approximately 1,100 published viral clones and from other ImmuneACCESS disease sequences. Through fastp at Q25 and MiXCR, TCRdb rebuilt clones from the public reads, retaining in-frame beta chains. Duplicate CDR3 protein sequences are folded into a single record with the most common DNA and genes. None of the V and J calls come from the authors' own analysis; TCRdb made them. This sample holds about 160,000 distinct CDR3 sequences; about 91% were observed only once. The ten largest clones add up to 0.065% to 0.085% of the sample.

This TCR came from a human donor in good health. The rearrangement joined TRBV6-6 to TRBJ1-5, with 7 bases matching TRBD1. Sequenced material: CD4+ T cells from PBMCs. CDR3 protein: CASSYSGRGWNQPQHF. The DNA sequence is as follows: TGTGCCAGCAGTTACTCGGGCAGGGGGTGGAATCAGCCCCAGCATTTT.